Below are 28 T cell receptor beta chains sequenced from a single sample in a study of blood T cell repertoires in COVID-19. Sequencing was performed with immunoSEQ multiplex PCR; in TCRdb, only in-frame clones are kept and a portion is missing. The sample lists over 150,000 clones; roughly four fifths were seen once. The sequenced sample was peripheral blood. Source of these receptors: a woman older than 75 with acute or convalescent COVID-19.

V gene TRBV9 combines with J gene TRBJ1-2, with 12 positions matching TRBD1. Germline V gene sequence: CDR1 SGDLS, CDR2 YYNGEE. V lost 3 bases to trimming and J lost 6 bases; unmatched junction nucleotides: 6. The length of the CDR3 is 15 residues. This CDR3 is CASSAGGQGAHGYTF. The CDR3 DNA follows: TGTGCCAGCAGCGCCGGGGGACAGGGGGCCCATGGCTACACCTTC.

The chain has TRBV2 and TRBJ1-5; a possible D gene is TRBD1 (6 bases). The germline V gene has CDR1 SNHLY and CDR2 FYNNEI. V gave up 8 bases and J gave up 6 bases, with 14 bases separating them. CDR3 size: 13 residues. The CDR3 reads CASVQGVGQPQHF. The CDR3 DNA reads TGTGCCAGCGTACAGGGAGTAGGTCAGCCCCAGCATTTT.

The chain links TRBV6-1 to TRBJ2-7; 9 bases line up with TRBD1. V gave up 1 base and J gave up 6 bases; unmatched junction bases: 4. Germline V CDR1 and CDR2: MNHNS, SASEGT. CDR3 length equals 14 residues. CDR3 nucleotide sequence: TGTGCCAGCAGTGAAGACGGGACAGGGTTCGAGCAGTACTTC. Protein product: CASSEDGTGFEQYF.

This chain joins TRBV10-3 and TRBJ1-5, with D possibly matching TRBD1 (5 bases). Trimming left V 3 bases short and J 6 bases short, with 12 bases between. The CDR3 length is 14 residues. Germline V CDR1 and CDR2: ENHRY, SYGVKD. The CDR3 DNA reads as TGTGCCATCAGTGACTTACAGGATTTTCAGCCCCAGCATTTT. It is translated as CAISDLQDFQPQHF.

The J gene is TRBJ2-1, the V gene TRBV14; D uncertain. The CDR3 runs to 13 residues. From germline, CDR1 is SGHDN and CDR2 FVKESK. V dropped 0 bases and J dropped 9 bases, with 9 bases sitting between them. The CDR3 loop reads CASSQEVVGEQFF. As DNA, the CDR3 is TGTGCCAGCAGCCAAGAGGTAGTTGGTGAGCAGTTCTTC.

This chain uses TRBV5-1 with TRBJ1-4, with D perhaps TRBD1 (5 bases). CDR1 SGHRS and CDR2 YFSETQ come from the germline V gene. The CDR3 has 14 amino acids. The V end was cut by 0 bases, the J end by 8 bases, with 11 bases between. CDR3 sequence (DNA): TGCGCCAGCAGCTTGGTAGGGGCGGGAGAAAAACTGTTTTTT. Its translation is CASSLVGAGEKLFF. Full variable domain (rest looked up from reference TRBV5-1 and TRBJ1-4): KAGVTQTPRYLIKTRGQQVTLSCSPISGHRSVSWYQQTPGQGLQFLFEYFSETQRNKGNFPGRFSGRQFSNSRSEMNVSTLELGDSALYLCASSLVGAGEKLFFGSGTQLSVL.

The chain is built from TRBV30 and TRBJ1-3, with TRBD1 matching 7 bases. The CDR3 spans 16 residues. Germline trimming cut 4 bases from V and 2 bases from J; bases unmatched to any gene: 11. Germline-derived CDR1 and CDR2 are GTSNPN and SVGIG (reference sequence). CDR3: CAWNLSGGGTGNTIYF. In nucleotides, the CDR3 is TGTGCCTGGAACCTTTCGGGAGGGGGCACTGGAAACACCATATATTTT.

In this sample, this clone turned up a few times. J is TRBJ2-1 and V is TRBV9, with TRBD2 matching over 13 bases. After removal of 4 bases from V and 10 bases from J, the junction contained 14 bases not matched to a gene. CDR1 and CDR2 from the germline V gene are SGDLS and YYNGEE. The CDR3 covers 17 residues. CDR3 DNA sequence: TGTGCCAGCAGCAAGCGCCCAGGACTAGCGGGAGTCGGGGAGCAGTTCTTC. It specifies CASSKRPGLAGVGEQFF.

The chain carries TRBV5-8 and TRBJ2-3; 7 bases line up with TRBD2. CDR3 size: 16 residues. Unmatched junction bases numbered 9, after V lost 3 bases and J lost 2 bases. Germline V gives CDR1 SGHTS, CDR2 YDEGEE. The CDR3 region is CASSYPTSAPTDTQYF. The CDR3 DNA reads TGTGCCAGCAGCTACCCCACTAGCGCCCCCACAGATACGCAGTATTTT. Full variable domain (outside the CDR3, taken from reference TRBV5-8 and TRBJ2-3): EAGVTQSPTHLIKTRGQQATLRCSPISGHTSVYWYQQALGLGLQFLLWYDEGEERNRGNFPPRFSGRQFPNYSSELNVNALELEDSALYLCASSYPTSAPTDTQYFGPGTRLTVL.

The chain links TRBV3-1 (or the pseudogene TRBV3-2) to TRBJ1-6, with 11 positions matching TRBD1. With V trimmed by 4 bases and J by 6 bases, 2 bases remained unmatched. Germline values: CDR1 LGHDT, CDR2 YNNKEL (reference sequence). This CDR3 contains 15 residues. The CDR3 is CASSLGQGGNSPLHF. CDR3 DNA sequence: TGTGCCAGCAGCCTGGGACAGGGGGGTAATTCACCCCTCCACTTT.

The V gene is TRBV3-1 (or the pseudogene TRBV3-2), the J gene TRBJ1-2, with TRBD1 matching 11 bases. The CDR3 is 19 residues long. Germline trimming cut 0 bases from V and 4 bases from J; bases unmatched to any gene: 13. Germline CDR1 is LGHDT and CDR2 is YNNKEL (reference sequence). The CDR3 loop is CASSQDSRGQGVRAYGYTF. The CDR3 coding sequence is TGTGCCAGCAGCCAAGATAGTAGGGGACAGGGGGTTCGGGCCTATGGCTACACCTTC.

The chain links TRBV19 to TRBJ1-3, with D perhaps matching TRBD1 (6 bases). V was trimmed by 5 bases and J by 10 bases, leaving 15 bases between them. CDR1 is LNHDA, CDR2 SQIVND, per germline (reference sequence). The length of the CDR3 is 13 residues. The CDR3 loop reads CASSPRDISTIYF. The CDR3 coding sequence is TGTGCCAGTAGTCCAAGGGACATCTCAACCATATATTTT.

The chain carries TRBV27 and TRBJ1-2; weak D call: TRBD1 (6 bases). The V gene lost 2 bases and the J gene lost 2 bases, with 12 bases spanning the gap. CDR3 length: 15 amino acids. Germline V gene data show CDR1 as MNHEY and CDR2 as SMNVEV (reference sequence). CDR3 nucleotide sequence: TGTGCCAGCAGTTTAGATTACAGGGTGAACTATGGCTACACCTTC. It encodes CASSLDYRVNYGYTF.

This clone was recorded once. The rearrangement links TRBV11-2 to TRBJ2-7; TRBD1 agrees at 7 bases. In germline, CDR1 is SGHAT, CDR2 FQNNGV. The CDR3 is made up of 15 amino acids. V dropped 4 bases and J dropped 6; count of bases not matched to a gene: 12. This chain's CDR3 is CASSSQTGILSEQYF. CDR3 bases: TGTGCCAGCAGCTCCCAGACAGGGATCTTAAGCGAGCAGTACTTC.

The chain links TRBV12-3 or TRBV12-4 to TRBJ1-3; D unclear. The CDR3 has 12 amino acids. V lost 5 bases and J 4 bases, leaving 6 bases between the germline ends. The CDR3 loop is CASSRRGNTIYF. Here the CDR3 DNA reads TGTGCCAGCAGTCGGAGGGGAAACACCATATATTTT.

The rearrangement links TRBV2 to TRBJ2-1, with 14 positions matching TRBD2. V was pared by 7 bases and J by 9 bases, with 11 bases of the junction left unmatched. This CDR3 comprises 16 residues. CDR1 SNHLY and CDR2 FYNNEI come from the germline V gene. CDR3 in DNA: TGTGCCAGCACCCACCCGGGACTAGCGGGAGTTTTTGAGCAGTTCTTC. Protein: CASTHPGLAGVFEQFF.

This rearrangement joins TRBV6-5 to TRBJ1-5; TRBD1 might be the D (5 bases). The CDR3 extends over 15 amino acids. Germline assignment: CDR1 MNHEY and CDR2 SVGAGI. Trimming shortened V by 2 bases and J by 6 bases, and 14 bases separated the two germline ends. CDR3 coding DNA: TGTGCCAGCAGTTACGTTGGGGGGGTCGGTCAGCCCCAGCATTTT. It encodes CASSYVGGVGQPQHF.

V and J are TRBV18 and TRBJ1-1; 10 bases agree with TRBD1. Germline CDR1 is KGHSH and CDR2 is LQKENI. J was trimmed by 6 bases and V by 6 bases; bases with no gene match: 7. The CDR3 runs 14 residues. The CDR3 bases are TGTGCCAGCTCGCCCGGGACAGGGGTGCCTGAAGCTTTCTTT. Amino acids: CASSPGTGVPEAFF.

The chain combines TRBV7-9 with TRBJ1-2; unclear D gene. With 2 bases removed from V and 2 bases from J, the gap between germline ends came to 9 bases. Germline CDR1 is SEHNR and CDR2 is FQNEAQ (reference sequence). The CDR3 extends over 14 amino acids. The CDR3 loop is CASSLFSENYGYTF. DNA of the CDR3: TGTGCCAGCAGCTTATTTTCAGAAAACTATGGCTACACCTTC.

The chain has TRBV29-1 and TRBJ1-2, with D possibly TRBD1 on 5 matching bases. Between the trimmed V and J ends, which lost 4 bases and 6 bases, there was a span of 12 bases. The CDR3 sequence is 12 residues long. The germline V gene encodes CDR1 SQVTM and CDR2 ANQGSEA. The CDR3 DNA reads as TGCAGCGTTGTTGGGCTGACAGATGGCTACACCTTC. This sequence encodes CSVVGLTDGYTF.

The V and J genes are TRBV25-1 and TRBJ2-7, with 7 bases aligning to TRBD1. This CDR3 is built from 15 residues. CDR1 is MGHDK, CDR2 SYGVNS, per germline. J lost 4 bases, V lost 6 bases, and 12 bases had no gene match. The CDR3 loop is CASSLGPGQKYEQYF. The CDR3 coding sequence is TGTGCCAGCAGCCTTGGGCCGGGACAGAAATACGAGCAGTACTTC.

The chain employs TRBV30 and TRBJ1-2; 7 nucleotides align to TRBD1. J gave up 4 bases and V 2 bases, and 7 bases lay outside the gene matches. CDR3 length equals 14 residues. Germline V gives CDR1 GTSNPN, CDR2 SVGIG (reference sequence). The CDR3 nucleotides read TGTGCCTGGAGTTCGAAGGGGGCCCTCTATGGCTACACCTTC. Amino acids: CAWSSKGALYGYTF.

This chain links TRBV6-5 with TRBJ2-1, with TRBD2 identical over 9 bases. The CDR3 extends over 14 amino acids. With V trimmed by 2 bases and J by 9 bases, 5 bases remained unmatched. Looked up from germline, CDR1 is MNHEY and CDR2 is SVGAGI. The CDR3 reads CASSYGLARGEQFF. DNA for the CDR3: TGTGCCAGCAGTTACGGACTAGCGAGGGGTGAGCAGTTCTTC.

In this sample, this clone turned up once. CDR3 sequence (DNA): TGTGCCAGCAGTCAGTACACCGGGGAGCTGTTTTTT. Translation: CASSQYTGELFF. V gene TRBV27 combines with J gene TRBJ2-2; D uncertain. V lost 5 bases and J lost 3, with 4 bases in between. The germline V gene has CDR1 MNHEY and CDR2 SMNVEV (reference sequence). The CDR3 has 12 residues.

The chain employs TRBV5-4 and TRBJ2-1, with 8 bases that match TRBD1. Germline V CDR1 and CDR2: SGHNT, YYREEE (reference sequence). This CDR3 is built from 12 residues. Trimming at V came to 5 bases and at J to 15 bases, leaving 10 bases not matched to a gene. The CDR3 loop reads CASRVAGTGPFF. The DNA of the CDR3 is TGTGCCAGCAGGGTAGCCGGGACAGGTCCGTTCTTC.

The chain recombines TRBV25-1 with TRBJ2-1, with D possibly TRBD2 on 6 matching bases. Germline assignment: CDR1 MGHDK and CDR2 SYGVNS. The CDR3 is made up of 15 amino acids. Trimming stripped 4 bases from V and 6 bases from J, with 16 bases between. The CDR3 nucleotides are TGTGCCAGCAGTGTGGGAGGCGTTAGTTTCAATGAGCAGTTCTTC. Translation gives CASSVGGVSFNEQFF.

V gene TRBV4-3 combines with J gene TRBJ2-7; D is uncertain. The CDR3 is 17 amino acids. The ends were cut back, 0 bases at V and 2 bases at J, with 17 bases in the middle. The germline CDR1 and CDR2 sequences are LGHNA and YSLEER. Written as DNA, the CDR3 is TGCGCCAGCAGCCAAGAAGTTGTTAGCTCGACGGCCTACGAGCAGTACTTC. It translates to CASSQEVVSSTAYEQYF.

The chain has TRBV30 and TRBJ2-5, with D maybe TRBD1 (5 bases). The CDR3 is 17 residues long. Germline CDR1 GTSNPN, CDR2 SVGIG (reference sequence). V was cut by 0 bases and J by 5 bases, with 22 bases left in between. In nucleotides, the CDR3 is TGTGCCTGGAGTGTATTCGTGGTTACAGGAGCAATCGAGACCCAGTACTTC. Its translation is CAWSVFVVTGAIETQYF. The entire variable domain, with the rest obtained from reference TRBV30 and TRBJ2-5, is as follows: SQTIHQWPATLVQPVGSPLSLECTVEGTSNPNLYWYRQAAGRGLQLLFYSVGIGQISSEVPQNLSASRPQDRQFILSSKKLLLSDSGFYLCAWSVFVVTGAIETQYFGPGTRLLVL.